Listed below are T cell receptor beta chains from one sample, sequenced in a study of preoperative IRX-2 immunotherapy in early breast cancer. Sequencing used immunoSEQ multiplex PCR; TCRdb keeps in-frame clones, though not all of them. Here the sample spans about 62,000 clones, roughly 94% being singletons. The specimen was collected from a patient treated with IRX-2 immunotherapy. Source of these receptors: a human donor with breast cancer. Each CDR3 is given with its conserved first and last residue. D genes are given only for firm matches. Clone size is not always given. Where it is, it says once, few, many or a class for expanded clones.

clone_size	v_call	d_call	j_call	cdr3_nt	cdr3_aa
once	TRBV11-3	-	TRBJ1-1	TGTGCCAGCAGCTTAGGTAGCCGCGGTGGGGAAGCTTTCTTT	CASSLGSRGGEAFF
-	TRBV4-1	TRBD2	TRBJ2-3	TGCGCCAGCAGCCTGATAATCCGACTAGCGGGAGGCACAGATACGCAGTATTTT	CASSLIIRLAGGTDTQYF
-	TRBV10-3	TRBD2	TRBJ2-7	TGTGCCATCACGGCGGGAGTGGCCTACGAGCAGTACTTC	CAITAGVAYEQYF
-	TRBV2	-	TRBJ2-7	TGTGCCAGCAGTGATGTGCAGAGCGGCGTCTACGAGCAGTACTTC	CASSDVQSGVYEQYF
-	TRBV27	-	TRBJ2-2	TGTGCCAGCAGGCGGGCGGTCGCGAACACCGGGGAGCTGTTTTTT	CASRRAVANTGELFF
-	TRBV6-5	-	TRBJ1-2	TGTGTCAGCAGTTACGGTGGTGAACCAGGCTACACCTTC	CVSSYGGEPGYTF
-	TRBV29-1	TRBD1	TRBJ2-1	TGCAGCGTTGGAAGGGACAGGGTGCATGAGCAGTTCTTC	CSVGRDRVHEQFF
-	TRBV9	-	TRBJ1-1	TGTGCCAGCAGCGTAGGGTCCAACACTGAAGCTTTCTTT	CASSVGSNTEAFF
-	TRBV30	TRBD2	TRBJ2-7	TGTGCCTGGAATACCGGGACTAGCGTATCCTACGAGCAGTACTTC	CAWNTGTSVSYEQYF
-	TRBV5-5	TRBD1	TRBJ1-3	TGTGCCAGCAGCTGGGGTCAGGGGGCTGGAAACACCATATATTTT	CASSWGQGAGNTIYF
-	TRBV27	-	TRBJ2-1	TGTGCCAGCAGTTTAATTGGCCGGTTCCATGAGCAGTTCTTC	CASSLIGRFHEQFF
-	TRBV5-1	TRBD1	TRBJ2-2	TGCGCCAGCGGACAGGGGAATTATGCCGGGGAGCTGTTTTTT	CASGQGNYAGELFF
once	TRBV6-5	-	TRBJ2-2	TGTGCCAGCAGTATGGGGATAGGGCTGTTTTTT	CASSMGIGLFF
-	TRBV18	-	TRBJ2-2	TGTGCCAGCTCACCCAAAGGCGGCGCATGGACCGGGGAGCTGTTTTTT	CASSPKGGAWTGELFF
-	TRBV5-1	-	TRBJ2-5	TGCGCCAGCAGCTTGGCCGCGGGCGACGGGGAGACCCAGTACTTC	CASSLAAGDGETQYF
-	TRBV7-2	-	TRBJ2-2	TGTGCCAGCAGCTTAGCGTTTGGGACGGTGAACACCGGGGAGCTGTTTTTT	CASSLAFGTVNTGELFF
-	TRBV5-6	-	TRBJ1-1	TGTGCCAGCAGCTTTTCCGGGGGGGTGAACACTGAAGCTTTCTTT	CASSFSGGVNTEAFF
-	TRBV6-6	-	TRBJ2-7	TGTGCCAGCAGGCTTCGGGAGCCCCGGTCCTACGAGCAGTACTTC	CASRLREPRSYEQYF
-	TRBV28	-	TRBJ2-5	TGTGCCAGCAGGTCACTGGCAGAGACCCAGTACTTC	CASRSLAETQYF
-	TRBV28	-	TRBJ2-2	TGTGCCAGCAGTTTAGGGGGGAGGTTCACCGGGGAGCTGTTTTTT	CASSLGGRFTGELFF